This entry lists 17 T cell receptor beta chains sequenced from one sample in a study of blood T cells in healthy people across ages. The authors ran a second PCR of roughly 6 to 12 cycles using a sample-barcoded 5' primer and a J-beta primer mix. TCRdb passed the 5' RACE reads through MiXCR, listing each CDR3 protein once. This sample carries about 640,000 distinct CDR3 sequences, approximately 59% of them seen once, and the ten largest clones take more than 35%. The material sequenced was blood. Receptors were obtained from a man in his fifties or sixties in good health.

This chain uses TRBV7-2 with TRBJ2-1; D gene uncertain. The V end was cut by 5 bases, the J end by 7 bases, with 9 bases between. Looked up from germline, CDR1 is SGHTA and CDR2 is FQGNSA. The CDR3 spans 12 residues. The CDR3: CASSLARNEQFF. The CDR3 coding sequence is TGTGCCAGCAGCCTGGCGAGGAATGAGCAGTTCTTC.

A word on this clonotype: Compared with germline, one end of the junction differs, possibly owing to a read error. The CDR3 sequence: CASSPRVRQPRHF. The CDR3 DNA reads TGTGCCAGCAGCCCCAGGGTAAGGCAGCCCCGGCATTTT. V is TRBV5-6 and J is TRBJ1-5, with D possibly matching TRBD1 (5 bases). Germline loops: CDR1 SGHDT, CDR2 YYEEEE. This CDR3 is 13 amino acids long.

CDR3 sequence: CASSQYRAGTGGYNEQFF. CDR3 nucleotides: TGTGCCAGCAGCCAATACAGGGCTGGAACGGGGGGTTACAATGAGCAGTTCTTC. This chain uses TRBV3-1 with TRBJ2-1, with D possibly matching TRBD2 (7 bases). Per the germline V gene, CDR1 is LGHDT and CDR2 is YNNKEL (reference sequence). This CDR3 has 18 amino acids. Trimming left V 2 bases short and J 4 bases short, with 21 bases between.

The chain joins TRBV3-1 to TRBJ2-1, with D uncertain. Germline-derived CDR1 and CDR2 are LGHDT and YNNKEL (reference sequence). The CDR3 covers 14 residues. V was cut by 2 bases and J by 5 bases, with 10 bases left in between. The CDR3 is CASSQSEQNNEQFF. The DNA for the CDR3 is TGTGCCAGCAGCCAATCGGAACAGAACAATGAGCAGTTCTTC.

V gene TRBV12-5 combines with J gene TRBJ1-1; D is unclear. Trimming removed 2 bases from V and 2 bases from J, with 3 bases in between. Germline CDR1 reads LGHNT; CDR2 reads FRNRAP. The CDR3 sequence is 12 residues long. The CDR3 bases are TGTGCTAGTGGTTTGCCTAACACTGAAGCTTTCTTT. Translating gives CASGLPNTEAFF.

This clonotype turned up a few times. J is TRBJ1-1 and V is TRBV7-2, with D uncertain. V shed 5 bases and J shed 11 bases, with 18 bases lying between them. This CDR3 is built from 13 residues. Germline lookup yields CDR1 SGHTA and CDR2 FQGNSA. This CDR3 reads CASSPSNRGGAFF. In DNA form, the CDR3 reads TGTGCCAGCAGCCCCTCGAATCGGGGAGGGGCTTTCTTT.

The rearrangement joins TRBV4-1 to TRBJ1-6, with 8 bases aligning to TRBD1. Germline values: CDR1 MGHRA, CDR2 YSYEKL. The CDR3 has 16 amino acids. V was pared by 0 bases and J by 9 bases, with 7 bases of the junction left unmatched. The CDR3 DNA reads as TGCGCCAGCAGCCAAGAAGCCGGCAGGGGGCTTTCACCCCTCCACTTT. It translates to CASSQEAGRGLSPLHF.

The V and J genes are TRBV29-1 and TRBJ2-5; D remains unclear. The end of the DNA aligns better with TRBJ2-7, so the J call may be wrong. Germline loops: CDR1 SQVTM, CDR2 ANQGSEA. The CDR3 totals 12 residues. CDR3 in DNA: TGCAGCGTTGGCCCTCAGGACCACGAGCAGTACTTC. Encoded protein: CSVGPQDHEQYF.

DNA for the CDR3: TGTGCCACCAGTGATTCGCCCGGCTATAGCAATCAGCCCCAGCATTTT. It is translated as CATSDSPGYSNQPQHF. V and J are TRBV24-1 and TRBJ1-5; D gene ambiguous. Germline CDR1 KGHDR, CDR2 SFDVKD. Trimming removed 2 bases at V and 0 bases at J, with 10 bases between. The CDR3 contains 16 residues.

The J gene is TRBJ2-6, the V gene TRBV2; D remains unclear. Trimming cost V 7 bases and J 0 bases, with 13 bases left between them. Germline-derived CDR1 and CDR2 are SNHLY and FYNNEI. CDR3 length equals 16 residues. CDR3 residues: CASTSTASSGANVLTF. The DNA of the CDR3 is TGTGCCAGCACATCAACGGCTAGCTCTGGGGCCAACGTCCTGACTTTC. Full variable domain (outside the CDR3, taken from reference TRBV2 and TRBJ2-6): EPEVTQTPSHQVTQMGQEVILRCVPISNHLYFYWYRQILGQKVEFLVSFYNNEISEKSEIFDDQFSVERPDGSNFTLKIRSTKLEDSAMYFCASTSTASSGANVLTFGAGSRLTVL.

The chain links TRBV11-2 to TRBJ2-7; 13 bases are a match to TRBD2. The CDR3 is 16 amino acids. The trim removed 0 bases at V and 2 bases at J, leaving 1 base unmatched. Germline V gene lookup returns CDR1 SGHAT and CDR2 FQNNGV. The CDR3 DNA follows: TGTGCCAGCAGCTTAGATGGGACTAGCGGGGCCTACGAGCAGTACTTC. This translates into CASSLDGTSGAYEQYF.

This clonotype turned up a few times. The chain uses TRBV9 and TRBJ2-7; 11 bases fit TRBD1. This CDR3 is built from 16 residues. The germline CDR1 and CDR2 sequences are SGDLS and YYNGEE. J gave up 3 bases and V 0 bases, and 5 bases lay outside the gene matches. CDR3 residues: CASSVDTGTGGYEQYF. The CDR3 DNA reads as TGTGCCAGCAGCGTAGACACCGGGACAGGGGGCTACGAGCAGTACTTC.

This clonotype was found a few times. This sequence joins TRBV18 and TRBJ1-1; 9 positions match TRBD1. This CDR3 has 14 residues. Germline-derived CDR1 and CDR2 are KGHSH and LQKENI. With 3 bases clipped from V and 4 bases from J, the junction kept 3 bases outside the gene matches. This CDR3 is CASSPEQGATEAFF. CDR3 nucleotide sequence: TGTGCCAGCTCACCGGAACAGGGGGCCACTGAAGCTTTCTTT.

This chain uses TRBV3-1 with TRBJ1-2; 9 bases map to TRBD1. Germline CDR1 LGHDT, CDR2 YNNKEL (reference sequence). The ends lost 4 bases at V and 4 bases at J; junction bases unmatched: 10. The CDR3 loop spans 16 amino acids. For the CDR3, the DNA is TGTGCCAGCAGCCCGACCCCGGGACAGGGCCGCTATGGCTACACCTTC. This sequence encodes CASSPTPGQGRYGYTF.

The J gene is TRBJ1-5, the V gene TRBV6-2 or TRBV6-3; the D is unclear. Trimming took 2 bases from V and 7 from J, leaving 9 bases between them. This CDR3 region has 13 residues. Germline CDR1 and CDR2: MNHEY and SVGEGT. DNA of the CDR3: TGTGCCAGCAGTTACACCCCGACGCAGCCCCAGCATTTT. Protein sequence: CASSYTPTQPQHF.

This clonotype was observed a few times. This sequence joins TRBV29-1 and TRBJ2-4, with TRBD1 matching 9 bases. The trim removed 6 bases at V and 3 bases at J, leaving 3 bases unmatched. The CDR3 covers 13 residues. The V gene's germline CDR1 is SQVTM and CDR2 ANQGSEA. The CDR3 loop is CSVMDRGKNIQYF. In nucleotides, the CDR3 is TGCAGCGTCATGGACAGGGGCAAAAACATTCAGTACTTC.

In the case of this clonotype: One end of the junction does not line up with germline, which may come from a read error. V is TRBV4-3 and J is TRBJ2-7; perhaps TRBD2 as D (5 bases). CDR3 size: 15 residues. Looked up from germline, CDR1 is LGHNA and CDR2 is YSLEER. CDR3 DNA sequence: TGCGCCAACAGCCAAGCCAGCGGACCTACCTACGAGCAGTACTTC. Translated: CANSQASGPTYEQYF.